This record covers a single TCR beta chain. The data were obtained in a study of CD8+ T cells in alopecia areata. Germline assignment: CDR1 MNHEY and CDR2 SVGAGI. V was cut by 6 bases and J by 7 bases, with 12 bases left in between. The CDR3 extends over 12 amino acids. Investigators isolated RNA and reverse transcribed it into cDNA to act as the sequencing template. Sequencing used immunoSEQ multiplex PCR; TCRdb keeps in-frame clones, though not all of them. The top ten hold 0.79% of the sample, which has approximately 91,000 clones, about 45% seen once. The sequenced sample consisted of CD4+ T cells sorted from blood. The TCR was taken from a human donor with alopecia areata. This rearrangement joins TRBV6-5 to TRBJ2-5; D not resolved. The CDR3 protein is CASRRIMGTQYF. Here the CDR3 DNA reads TGTGCCAGCAGACGAATCATGGGGACCCAGTACTTC.